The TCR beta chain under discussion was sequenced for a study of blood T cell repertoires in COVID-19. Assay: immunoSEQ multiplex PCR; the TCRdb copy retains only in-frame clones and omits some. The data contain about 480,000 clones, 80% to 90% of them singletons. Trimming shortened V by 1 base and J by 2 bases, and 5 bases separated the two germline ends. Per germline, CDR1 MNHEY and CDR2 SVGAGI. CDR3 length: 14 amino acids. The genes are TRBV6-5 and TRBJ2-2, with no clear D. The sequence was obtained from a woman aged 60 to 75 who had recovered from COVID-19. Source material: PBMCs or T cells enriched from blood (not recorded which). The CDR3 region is CASSYYSNTGELFF. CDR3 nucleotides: TGTGCCAGCAGTTACTACAGTAACACCGGGGAGCTGTTTTTT.